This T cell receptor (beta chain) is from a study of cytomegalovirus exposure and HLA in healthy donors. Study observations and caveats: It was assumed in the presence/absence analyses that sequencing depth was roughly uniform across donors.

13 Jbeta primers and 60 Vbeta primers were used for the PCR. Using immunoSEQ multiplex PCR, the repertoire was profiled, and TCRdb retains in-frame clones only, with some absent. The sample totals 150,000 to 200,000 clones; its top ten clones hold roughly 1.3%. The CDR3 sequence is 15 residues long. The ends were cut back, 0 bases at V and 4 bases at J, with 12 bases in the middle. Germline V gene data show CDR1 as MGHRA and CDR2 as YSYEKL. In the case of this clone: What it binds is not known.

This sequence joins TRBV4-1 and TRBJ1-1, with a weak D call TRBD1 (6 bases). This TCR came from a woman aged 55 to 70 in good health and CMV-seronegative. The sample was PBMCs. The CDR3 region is CASSQDGGYITEAFF. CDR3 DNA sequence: TGCGCCAGCAGCCAAGATGGGGGCTATATCACTGAAGCTTTCTTT.